The sequence of this TCR beta chain was determined in a study of blood T cell repertoires in COVID-19 (dated by TCRdb to the early 2020s). Regarding the study in general: Samples covering the acute and convalescent phases of COVID-19 were provided by collaborators in the United States, Italy and Spain. The prospective study material was composed of cDNA or gDNA derived from T cells, B-cell-depleted T cells, or PBMCs. The dataset comprised deeply sampled blood TCRbeta repertoires from subjects exposed to, actively infected with, or recovered from COVID-19. The repertoires were made available in a free public database intended to serve as a resource for research on the immune response to SARS-CoV-2. The samples were drawn from the first 160 participants of the ongoing ImmuneRACE study and from 1,254 subjects provided by 6 global collaborators. The sample metadata nearly always contained a de-identified subject ID, COVID-19 status, age in years and sex. HLA class I and class II types, where available, came from metadata supplied by the sample provider rather than from assay-based typing.

With regard to this clone: The specificity of this receptor is unknown. Per-base quality was not reported, and no clone a single base away is much larger than it.

The CDR3 has 15 amino acids, counting the end cysteine and phenylalanine. Only the CDR3 part of the read is kept: 45 bases, read in frame from the first base. Sequences KGHSH (CDR1) and LQKENI (CDR2) are obtained from the germline V gene. V is pared back by 2 bases and J by 0 bases, with 9 bases lying between the germline termini. Broader findings and caveats from the paper: How much clinical and demographic metadata was included differed by source and by participant, and the metadata was provided uncurated.

In the prospective study, participants were about 18 to 95 years old, resided in 24 geographic areas of the United States, and were enrolled through a virtual design. To assign participants to cohorts, the prospective study relied on clinical history that participants themselves reported in a screening survey and a study questionnaire. Each participant in the prospective study had whole blood, serum and a nasopharyngeal or oropharyngeal swab collected by mobile phlebotomists. Over a roughly two-month period, participants in the prospective study had the option of providing additional blood draws and questionnaires. Before DNA extraction, blood samples from the prospective study were shipped at room temperature or frozen. TCRbeta CDR3 regions were amplified from genomic DNA by means of the immunoSEQ Assay, a bias-controlled multiplex PCR. As for the original processing: The number of nucleated cells in each sample was estimated by amplification of reference gene primers within the assay. Sequence reads were collapsed and filtered to measure the absolute abundance of every unique TCRbeta CDR3 rearrangement. For each sample, productive Simpson clonality was calculated as the square root of Simpson's diversity index over productive rearrangements. Not all clones reach the TCRdb copy of this immuneACCESS table, which keeps in-frame sequences only. Checked studies attribute under half of the gap to unresolved V genes and leave the rest unexplained. Clonal size and the V and J genes are those of that table, whereas D and trimming came from the DNA. This sample gives a few hundred thousand clones in total; under 90% of them show up just once. The biggest ten clones account for around 4.1% of the sample.

Sequenced: PBMCs or T cells enriched from blood (not recorded which). The receptor comes from a man aged 25-40 years with acute COVID-19. The chain was built from TRBV18 and TRBJ2-3; the D gene remains uncertain. The CDR3 protein: CASSPFSSSTDTQYF. The nucleotides are TGTGCCAGCTCACCATTCTCCTCCAGCACAGATACGCAGTATTTT. Joined to the reference TRBV18 and TRBJ2-3 proteins, this CDR3 gives the full variable domain: NAGVMQNPRHLVRRRGQEARLRCSPMKGHSHVYWYRQLPEEGLKFMVYLQKENIIDESGMPKERFSAEFPKEGPSILRIQQVVRGDSAAYFCASSPFSSSTDTQYFGPGTRLTVL.